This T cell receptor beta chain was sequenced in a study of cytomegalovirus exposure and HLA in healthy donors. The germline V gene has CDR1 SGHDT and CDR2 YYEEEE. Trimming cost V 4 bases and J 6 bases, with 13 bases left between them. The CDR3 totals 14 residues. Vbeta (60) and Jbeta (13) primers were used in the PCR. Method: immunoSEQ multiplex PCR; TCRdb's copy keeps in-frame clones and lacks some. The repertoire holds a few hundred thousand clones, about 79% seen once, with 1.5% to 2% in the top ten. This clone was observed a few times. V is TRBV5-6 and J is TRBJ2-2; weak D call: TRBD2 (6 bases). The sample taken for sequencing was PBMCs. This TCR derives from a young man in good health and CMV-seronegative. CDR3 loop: CASSLPGLPGELFF. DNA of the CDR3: TGTGCCAGCAGCCTCCCCGGACTACCCGGGGAGCTGTTTTTT.